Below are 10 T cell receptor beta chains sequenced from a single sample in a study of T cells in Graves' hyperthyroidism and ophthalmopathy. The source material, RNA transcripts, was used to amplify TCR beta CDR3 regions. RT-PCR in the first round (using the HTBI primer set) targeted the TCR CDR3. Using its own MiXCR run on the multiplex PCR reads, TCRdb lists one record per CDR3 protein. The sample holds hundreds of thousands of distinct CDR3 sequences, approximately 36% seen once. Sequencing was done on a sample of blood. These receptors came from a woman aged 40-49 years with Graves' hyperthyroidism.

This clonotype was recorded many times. DNA for the CDR3: TGTGCCAGCACCCTGGAAAGTAGCAATCAGCCCCAGCATTTT. Its protein product is CASTLESSNQPQHF. V usage is TRBV6-1 and J usage is TRBJ1-5, with D unresolved. The CDR3 spans 14 residues. Germline CDR1 is MNHNS and CDR2 is SASEGT. The germline V and J ends were trimmed by 7 bases and 0 bases, with 10 bases remaining between them.

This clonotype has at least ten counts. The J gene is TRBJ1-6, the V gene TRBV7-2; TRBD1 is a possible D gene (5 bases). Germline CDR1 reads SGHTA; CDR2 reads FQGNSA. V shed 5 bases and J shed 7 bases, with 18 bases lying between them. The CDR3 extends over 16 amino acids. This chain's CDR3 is CASSQDPRERNSPLHF. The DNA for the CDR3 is TGTGCCAGCAGCCAAGATCCCAGGGAAAGGAATTCACCCCTCCACTTT.

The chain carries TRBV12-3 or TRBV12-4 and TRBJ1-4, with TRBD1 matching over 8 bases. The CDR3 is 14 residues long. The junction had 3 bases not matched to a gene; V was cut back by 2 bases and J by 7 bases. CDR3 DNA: TGTGCCAGCAGTTTACAGGGGGCTTGTGAAAAACTGTTTTTT. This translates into CASSLQGACEKLFF.

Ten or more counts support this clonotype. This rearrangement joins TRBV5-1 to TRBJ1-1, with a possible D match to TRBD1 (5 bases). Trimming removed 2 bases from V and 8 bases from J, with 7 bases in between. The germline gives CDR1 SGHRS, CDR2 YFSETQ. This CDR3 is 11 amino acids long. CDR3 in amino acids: CASSFGQEAFF. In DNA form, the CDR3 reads TGCGCCAGCAGCTTCGGACAAGAAGCTTTCTTT.

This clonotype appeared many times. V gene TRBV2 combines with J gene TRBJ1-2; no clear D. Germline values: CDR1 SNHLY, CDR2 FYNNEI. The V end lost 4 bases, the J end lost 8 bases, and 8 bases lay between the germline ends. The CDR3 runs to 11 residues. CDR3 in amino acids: CASSVASGYTF. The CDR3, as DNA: TGTGCCAGCAGTGTTGCGTCCGGCTACACCTTC.

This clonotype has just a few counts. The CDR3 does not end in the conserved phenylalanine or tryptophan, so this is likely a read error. The CDR3 is CASSLIGRGHEQYL. In DNA, the CDR3 is TGTGCCAGCAGCTTAATCGGCAGGGGCCACGAGCAGTACCTC. This chain uses TRBV11-2 with TRBJ2-7, with a tentative D call TRBD1 (6 bases). Trimming left V 2 bases short and J 5 bases short, with 13 bases between. This CDR3 is 14 amino acids long. The V gene's germline CDR1 is SGHAT and CDR2 FQNNGV.

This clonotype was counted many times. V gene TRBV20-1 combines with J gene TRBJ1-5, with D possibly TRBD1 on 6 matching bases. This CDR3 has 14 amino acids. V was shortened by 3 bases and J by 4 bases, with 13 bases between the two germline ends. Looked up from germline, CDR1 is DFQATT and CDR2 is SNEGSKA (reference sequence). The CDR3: CSARPTGINQPQHF. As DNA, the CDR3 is TGCAGTGCTAGGCCCACAGGGATAAATCAGCCCCAGCATTTT.

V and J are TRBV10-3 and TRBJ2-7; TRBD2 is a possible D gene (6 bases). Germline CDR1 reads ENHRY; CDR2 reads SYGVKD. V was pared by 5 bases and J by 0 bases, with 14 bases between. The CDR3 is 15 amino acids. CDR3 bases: TGTGCCATCAGTTCCGGGGCTAGCGTCTCCTACGAGCAGTACTTC. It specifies CAISSGASVSYEQYF.

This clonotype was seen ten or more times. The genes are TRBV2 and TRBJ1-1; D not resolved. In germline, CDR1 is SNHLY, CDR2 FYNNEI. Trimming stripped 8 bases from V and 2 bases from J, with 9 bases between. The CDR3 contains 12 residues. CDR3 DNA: TGTGCCAGCGGTCAGAGTAACACTGAAGCTTTCTTT. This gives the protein CASGQSNTEAFF.

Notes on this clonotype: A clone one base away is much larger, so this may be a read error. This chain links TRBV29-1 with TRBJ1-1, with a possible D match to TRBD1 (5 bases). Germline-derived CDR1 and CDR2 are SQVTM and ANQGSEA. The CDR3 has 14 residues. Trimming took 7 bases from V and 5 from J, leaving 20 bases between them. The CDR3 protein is CSAGDERIVTEAFF. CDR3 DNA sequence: TGCAGCGCTGGGGACGAAAGGATCGTGACTGAAGCTTTCTTT.